Sequencing of this TCR beta chain was carried out in a study of blood T cell repertoires in COVID-19. On the study more broadly: Both acute and convalescent COVID-19 samples were obtained from the United States, Italy and Spain. T cells, B-cell-depleted T cells, or PBMCs provided the cDNA or gDNA that served as material.

The assay was immunoSEQ multiplex PCR, and TCRdb's table has in-frame clones only and misses some. Here the sample spans 200,000 to 250,000 clones, roughly 84% being singletons. Participants were aged roughly 18 to 89 years from approximately 23 US areas. V lost 6 bases and J lost 5; bases outside the gene matches: 1. This CDR3 contains 12 residues. CDR1 WSHSY and CDR2 SAAADI come from the germline V gene. The sample was PBMCs or T cells enriched from blood (not recorded which). This clonotype was sampled from a middle-aged woman who had recovered from COVID-19. The chain employs TRBV10-2 and TRBJ2-1, with TRBD2 matching 7 bases. CDR3 region: CASSREDNEQFF. The CDR3 DNA sequence: TGCGCCAGCAGCCGGGAGGACAATGAGCAGTTCTTC.